What follows is one TCR beta chain and its context. The target antigen is unknown. This sample was taken from a study of T cells in localized non-small cell lung cancer. Study outcomes and limitations: Adjacent lung tissue had a median roughly 62 of the top 100 clones found in the tumor. The greatest T cell clonality was found in uninvolved adjacent lung (higher than in tumor).

The CDR3 totals 12 residues. The trim removed 8 bases at V and 3 bases at J, leaving 4 bases unmatched. The germline V gene encodes CDR1 SQVTM and CDR2 ANQGSEA. TCRdb's table, derived via immunoSEQ multiplex PCR, lists solely in-frame clones and lacks some. The sample consists of more than 1,100 clones, around 40% of them appearing once. The material sequenced was lung tumor tissue, taken before any cancer treatment. The chain links TRBV29-1 to TRBJ1-1, with 9 nucleotides matching TRBD1. The origin of this receptor is a woman aged 35-70 years with stage II squamous cell lung carcinoma. The CDR3 sequence: CSLDRGDTEAFF. The DNA of the CDR3 is TGCAGCCTCGACAGGGGGGACACTGAAGCTTTCTTT.